Listed below are T cell receptor beta chains from one sample, sequenced in a study of CD4 and CD8 cells across lung adenocarcinoma regions. In TCRdb, the PCR reads were re-called with MiXCR into one record per CDR3 protein. The sample includes around 20,000 distinct CDR3 sequences, 46% of them seen just once. Source material: CD4+ T cells from the margin of a lung tumor. Source of these receptors: a male donor with lung adenocarcinoma. The CD4 and CD8 labels of this study may be unreliable. The CDR3 runs from the conserved cysteine through the conserved F or W. Each record gives: V gene, J gene, D gene, clone size, CDR3 length, CDR3 protein, CDR3 DNA. A D gene is named only where the DNA matches it firmly. Only some rows state a clone size, as once, few, many or a class for expanded clones.

TRBV27	TRBJ2-5	TRBD1	few	15	CASSQTWDRVGQQYF	TGTGCCAGCAGTCAAACCTGGGACAGGGTGGGGCAGCAGTACTTC
TRBV6-4	TRBJ2-5	NA	NA	15	CAGSDGGGGADTQYF	TGTGCCGGGAGTGACGGGGGCGGGGGTGCAGATACGCAGTACTTC
TRBV25-1	TRBJ2-3	NA	NA	11	CASSERVIQYF	TGTGCCAGCAGTGAAAGGGTTATTCAGTATTTT
TRBV11-2	TRBJ2-5	TRBD1	NA	16	CASSLGGQGSGETQYF	TGTGCCAGCAGCTTAGGGGGACAGGGGTCGGGAGAGACCCAGTACTTC
TRBV27	TRBJ2-4	TRBD1	once	16	CASSLAGTGAKNTQYF	TGTGCCAGCAGTTTAGCGGGGACAGGAGCCAAAAACACTCAGTACTTC
TRBV6-1	TRBJ2-3	TRBD2	NA	18	CASSEAGLAGASTDTQYF	TGTGCCAGCAGTGAAGCGGGACTAGCGGGAGCGAGCACAGATACGCAGTATTTT
TRBV6-5	TRBJ2-5	NA	NA	16	CASSYSWGATKETQYF	TGTGCCAGCAGTTACTCGTGGGGGGCCACAAAAGAGACCCAGTACTTC
TRBV11-2	TRBJ2-5	TRBD2	many	15	CASSYTSGAQETQYF	TGTGCCAGCAGCTATACTAGCGGAGCCCAAGAGACCCAGTACTTC
TRBV6-5	TRBJ2-1	NA	medium-sized	16	CASSYTRPGLKNEQFF	TGTGCCAGCAGTTACACTAGACCGGGACTCAAGAATGAGCAGTTCTTC
TRBV3-1	TRBJ2-5	TRBD2	NA	14	CAGSGGAGTETQYF	TGTGCGGGCAGCGGGGGAGCCGGCACAGAGACCCAGTACTTC
TRBV7-9	TRBJ2-3	TRBD2	NA	17	CASSLVSGLAPTDTQYF	TGTGCCAGCAGCTTAGTTTCCGGACTAGCACCCACAGATACGCAGTATTTT
TRBV11-3	TRBJ2-3	TRBD2	once	15	CATGLGGLAQDTQYF	TGTGCCACGGGCCTCGGGGGACTAGCGCAAGATACGCAGTATTTT
TRBV30	TRBJ1-3	NA	few	13	CAWSTDSGNTIYF	TGTGCCTGGAGTACGGACTCTGGAAACACCATATATTTT
TRBV25-1	TRBJ2-3	NA	many	16	CASSVRTGTLTDTQYF	TGTGCCAGCAGTGTACGGACCGGGACCCTGACAGATACGCAGTATTTT
TRBV28	TRBJ2-3	TRBD1	NA	12	CASSLAGGTQYF	TGTGCCAGCAGTCTCGCAGGGGGTACGCAGTATTTT
TRBV6-1	TRBJ2-7	TRBD2	NA	16	CASSDFLAGGTYEQYF	TGTGCCAGCAGTGATTTCCTAGCGGGAGGCACCTACGAGCAGTACTTC
TRBV10-1	TRBJ1-2	NA	many	13	CASSEKGGYGYTF	TGCGCCAGCAGTGAGAAGGGTGGCTATGGCTACACCTTC
TRBV27	TRBJ2-5	NA	NA	17	CASSAGRVAPDPETQYF	TGTGCCAGCAGTGCGGGCCGAGTGGCTCCTGACCCAGAGACGCAGTATTTC
TRBV4-1	TRBJ2-4	NA	NA	18	CASSQGLRGTGQGNIQYF	TGCGCCAGCAGCCAAGGTTTAAGAGGGACGGGTCAGGGAAACATTCAGTACTTC
TRBV6-5	TRBJ2-5	NA	NA	13	CASSYRLKETQYF	TGTGCCAGCAGTTACAGGCTGAAAGAGACCCAGTACTTC
TRBV7-8	TRBJ2-1	TRBD2	many	16	CASSPGLAVSYNEQFF	TGTGCCAGCAGCCCTGGACTAGCGGTCTCCTACAATGAGCAGTTCTTC
TRBV6-1	TRBJ2-6	TRBD2	NA	14	CASRKTSGANDQYF	TGTGCCAGCAGGAAGACTAGCGGCGCCAACGACCAGTATTTC
TRBV27	TRBJ2-5	NA	few	15	CAGAAGGRDQETQYF	TGTGCCGGTGCCGCCGGGGGCCGTGACCAAGAGACCCAGTACTTC
TRBV10-2	TRBJ1-1	TRBD1	NA	14	CASRDRGLSTEAFF	TGCGCCAGCAGAGACAGGGGGCTAAGCACTGAAGCTTTCTTT
TRBV7-8	TRBJ1-1	NA	NA	15	CASSLWAGASTEAFF	TGTGCCAGCAGCTTATGGGCAGGAGCATCAACTGAAGCTTTCTTT
TRBV12-3/TRBV12-4	TRBJ2-7	NA	medium-sized	15	CASSRDSGSSYEQYF	TGTGCCAGCAGTCGGGACTCTGGGAGCTCCTACGAGCAGTACTTC
TRBV27	TRBJ2-1	TRBD1	few	15	CASSPSGGRYNEQFF	TGTGCCAGCAGTCCATCAGGGGGCCGCTACAATGAGCAGTTCTTC
TRBV4-1	TRBJ2-4	NA	once	15	CASSLGLGAKDIQYF	TGCGCCAGCAGCCTGGGGCTGGGGGCCAAAGATATTCAGTACTTT
TRBV5-4	TRBJ2-4	NA	NA	17	CARSLAPGLCSKNTQYF	TGTGCCAGGAGCTTGGCCCCGGGGCTGTGTTCCAAAAATACTCAGTACTTC
TRBV27	TRBJ2-2	NA	once	22	CASSPTNYNEQFFGPGTGELFF	NA
TRBV6-1	TRBJ2-3	NA	once	15	CASSLQSVITGAQYF	TGTGCCAGCAGCCTCCAGTCCGTGATTACCGGGGCGCAGTATTTT
TRBV23-1	TRBJ2-7	TRBD1	NA	11	CAMRGQYEQYF	TGCGCCATGAGGGGGCAGTACGAGCAGTACTTC
TRBV10-2	TRBJ2-7	NA	NA	14	CATQGRGFPHEQYF	TGCGCCACACAGGGAAGGGGGTTCCCTCACGAGCAGTACTTC
TRBV28	TRBJ2-1	NA	few	16	CASSYPLRAAKNIQFF	TGTGCCAGCAGTTACCCCCTTCGGGCAGCCAAAAACATTCAGTTCTTC
TRBV4-1	TRBJ2-5	NA	many	14	CASSQDQTVETQYF	TGCGCCAGCAGCCAAGATCAGACGGTCGAGACCCAGTACTTC
TRBV25-1	TRBJ2-1	TRBD2	NA	14	CASRNLAGVGEQFF	TGTGCCAGCAGAAACCTAGCGGGAGTGGGGGAGCAGTTCTTC
TRBV6-4	TRBJ1-6	NA	NA	13	CASSEGANSPLHF	TGTGCCAGCAGTGAGGGGGCGAATTCACCCCTCCACTTT
TRBV27	TRBJ1-1	NA	many	18	CASSLSGFQGAPNTEAFF	TGTGCCAGCAGTTTATCGGGGTTTCAGGGAGCTCCTAACACTGAAGCTTTCTTT
TRBV3-1	TRBJ2-7	NA	many	12	CASSQRTYEQYF	TGTGCCAGCAGCCAACGGACTTACGAGCAGTACTTC
TRBV5-1	TRBJ2-1	NA	few	14	CASSLAVGGNEQFF	TGCGCCAGCAGCTTGGCGGTCGGGGGCAATGAGCAGTTCTTC
TRBV6-1	TRBJ2-7	NA	NA	14	CATHPSGPLYEQYF	TGTGCCACGCACCCATCAGGGCCCCTCTACGAGCAGTACTTC
TRBV6-1	TRBJ2-5	TRBD2	NA	15	CASSEMASGRKIQYF	TGTGCCAGCAGTGAAATGGCTAGCGGGCGAAAGATCCAGTACTTC
TRBV10-1	TRBJ2-7	NA	NA	18	CANSGTHPFSSLAYEQYF	TGCGCCAACTCCGGGACCCATCCTTTTAGCTCGCTAGCCTACGAGCAGTACTTC
TRBV7-6	TRBJ1-6	NA	few	15	CASSLGSFRNSPLHF	TGTGCCAGCAGCCTTGGGAGCTTCCGGAATTCACCCCTCCACTTT
TRBV6-5	TRBJ2-2	NA	many	15	CASSYPLGQGGELFF	TGTGCCAGCAGTTATCCCTTAGGGCAGGGCGGGGAGCTGTTTTTT
TRBV12-3/TRBV12-4	TRBJ2-3	NA	many	12	CASSTDYYTQYF	TGTGCCAGCAGTACCGACTACTATACGCAGTATTTT
TRBV6-2/TRBV6-3	TRBJ2-5	NA	many	14	CASSYATPQETQYF	TGTGCCAGCAGTTACGCGACGCCTCAAGAGACCCAGTACTTC
TRBV6-1	TRBJ1-1	NA	many	15	CASTQTRRRDSEAFF	TGTGCCAGCACCCAAACCCGACGGAGGGACTCTGAAGCTTTCTTT
TRBV6-5	TRBJ1-4	TRBD1	many	14	CASSYDRGGEKLFF	TGTGCCAGCAGTTACGACAGGGGAGGTGAAAAACTGTTTTTT
TRBV20-1	TRBJ2-1	TRBD2	NA	13	CSARDGTINEQFF	TGCAGTGCTAGAGACGGGACTATCAATGAGCAGTTCTTC